This is a list of T cell receptor beta chains from one sample in a study of siplizumab effects on memory and regulatory T cells. Assay: immunoSEQ multiplex PCR; the TCRdb copy retains only in-frame clones and omits some. This sample has 95,000 to 100,000 clones, with about nine tenths found just once. The source material was non-Treg CD4+ T cells sorted from blood. Source of these receptors: a human donor in good health. The CDR3 runs from the conserved cysteine through the conserved F or W. D genes are given only for firm matches. Expanded clones get a size class; other rows say once, few or many, or leave the size out.

V gene: TRBV28
D gene: NA
CDR3 length: 15
J gene: TRBJ2-5
clone size: NA
CDR3 protein: CASSPPTGPKETQYF
CDR3 DNA: TGTGCCAGCAGTCCCCCTACTGGTCCGAAAGAGACCCAGTACTTC

V gene: TRBV9
D gene: NA
CDR3 length: 15
J gene: TRBJ1-1
clone size: NA
CDR3 protein: CASSVAGGMNTEAFF
CDR3 DNA: TGTGCCAGCAGCGTAGCGGGGGGAATGAACACTGAAGCTTTCTTT

V gene: TRBV9
D gene: NA
CDR3 length: 16
J gene: TRBJ2-7
clone size: NA
CDR3 protein: CASSPRTAGLSYEQYF
CDR3 DNA: TGTGCCAGCAGCCCCCGGACGGCGGGGCTTTCCTACGAGCAGTACTTC

V gene: TRBV2
D gene: NA
CDR3 length: 12
J gene: TRBJ1-2
clone size: NA
CDR3 protein: CASSDAYYGYTF
CDR3 DNA: TGTGCCAGCAGTGACGCCTACTATGGCTACACCTTC

V gene: TRBV30
D gene: TRBD2
CDR3 length: 16
J gene: TRBJ2-1
clone size: NA
CDR3 protein: CAWRIRTSGRDNEQFF
CDR3 DNA: TGTGCCTGGAGGATCCGGACTAGCGGGAGAGACAATGAGCAGTTCTTC

V gene: TRBV5-1
D gene: NA
CDR3 length: 15
J gene: TRBJ2-1
clone size: NA
CDR3 protein: CASSLRLALNNEQFF
CDR3 DNA: TGCGCCAGCAGCTTGCGCCTAGCGCTAAACAATGAGCAGTTCTTC

V gene: TRBV6-1
D gene: NA
CDR3 length: 15
J gene: TRBJ2-7
clone size: NA
CDR3 protein: CASSEEYVSSYEQYF
CDR3 DNA: TGTGCCAGCAGTGAAGAATACGTTAGCTCCTACGAGCAGTACTTC

V gene: TRBV4-1
D gene: TRBD2
CDR3 length: 14
J gene: TRBJ2-1
clone size: once
CDR3 protein: CASSERGRLDEQFF
CDR3 DNA: TGCGCCAGCAGCGAGCGGGGGAGGTTGGATGAGCAGTTCTTC

V gene: TRBV27
D gene: TRBD2
CDR3 length: 18
J gene: TRBJ2-1
clone size: NA
CDR3 protein: CASSFGLAGVNPYNEQFF
CDR3 DNA: TGTGCCAGCAGTTTCGGTCTAGCGGGAGTCAACCCCTACAATGAGCAGTTCTTC

V gene: TRBV2
D gene: NA
CDR3 length: 15
J gene: TRBJ1-4
clone size: NA
CDR3 protein: CASIDTGTWGEKLFF
CDR3 DNA: TGTGCCAGCATTGATACCGGGACGTGGGGTGAAAAACTGTTTTTT

V gene: TRBV18
D gene: NA
CDR3 length: 15
J gene: TRBJ2-5
clone size: NA
CDR3 protein: CASSPPTGRGETQYF
CDR3 DNA: TGTGCCAGCTCACCACCCACCGGGAGAGGAGAGACCCAGTACTTC

V gene: TRBV5-1
D gene: NA
CDR3 length: 15
J gene: TRBJ2-7
clone size: once
CDR3 protein: CASSLRGQDTYEQYF
CDR3 DNA: TGCGCCAGCAGCTTGAGAGGACAAGATACCTACGAGCAGTACTTC

V gene: TRBV6-1
D gene: NA
CDR3 length: 15
J gene: TRBJ1-5
clone size: NA
CDR3 protein: CASSDRVLGNQPQHF
CDR3 DNA: TGTGCCAGCAGTGACAGGGTTCTCGGCAATCAGCCCCAGCATTTT

V gene: TRBV6-5
D gene: TRBD2
CDR3 length: 15
J gene: TRBJ2-7
clone size: NA
CDR3 protein: CASSPGLAKTYEQYF
CDR3 DNA: TGTGCCAGCAGTCCCGGACTAGCGAAGACCTACGAGCAGTACTTC

V gene: TRBV6-1
D gene: NA
CDR3 length: 13
J gene: TRBJ1-2
clone size: NA
CDR3 protein: CASRTGANYGYTF
CDR3 DNA: TGTGCCAGCAGGACCGGGGCTAACTATGGCTACACCTTC

V gene: TRBV7-3
D gene: NA
CDR3 length: 14
J gene: TRBJ1-1
clone size: NA
CDR3 protein: CASSPGQTNTEAFF
CDR3 DNA: TGTGCCAGCAGCCCCGGACAGACCAACACTGAAGCTTTCTTT

V gene: TRBV29-1
D gene: TRBD1
CDR3 length: 14
J gene: TRBJ2-2
clone size: NA
CDR3 protein: CSGIRDRSTGELFF
CDR3 DNA: TGCAGCGGTATACGGGACAGGTCCACCGGGGAGCTGTTTTTT

V gene: TRBV18
D gene: TRBD2
CDR3 length: 13
J gene: TRBJ2-1
clone size: NA
CDR3 protein: CASSPGGYNEQFF
CDR3 DNA: TGTGCCAGCTCACCGGGGGGGTACAATGAGCAGTTCTTC

V gene: TRBV12-5
D gene: TRBD1
CDR3 length: 16
J gene: TRBJ2-1
clone size: NA
CDR3 protein: CASGSADRGVGNEQFF
CDR3 DNA: TGTGCTAGTGGTTCAGCGGACAGGGGGGTGGGCAATGAGCAGTTCTTC

V gene: TRBV15
D gene: NA
CDR3 length: 14
J gene: TRBJ1-2
clone size: NA
CDR3 protein: CATSRRGANEGYTF
CDR3 DNA: TGTGCCACCAGCCGGCGGGGGGCAAATGAAGGCTACACCTTC

V gene: TRBV7-8
D gene: NA
CDR3 length: 15
J gene: TRBJ2-5
clone size: NA
CDR3 protein: CASSPLAGYGETQYF
CDR3 DNA: TGTGCCAGCAGCCCATTGGCAGGCTACGGGGAGACCCAGTACTTC